This entry lists 13 T cell receptor beta chains sequenced from one sample in a study of blood T cell repertoires in COVID-19. Some clones are missing from TCRdb's copy, which holds only in-frame ones; the method was immunoSEQ multiplex PCR. Among about 340,000 clones, around 90% were seen once, and the ten largest hold around a sixth. The sample comprised PBMCs or T cells enriched from blood (not recorded which). These receptor sequences come from a woman in her twenties or thirties who had recovered from COVID-19.

This clone was observed a handful of times. The chain employs TRBV7-2 and TRBJ2-2, with D unclear. Per the germline V gene, CDR1 is SGHTA and CDR2 is FQGNSA. V was shortened by 5 bases and J by 1 base, with 8 bases between the two germline ends. The CDR3 loop spans 14 amino acids. The CDR3 loop is CASSLHRNTGELFF. Here the CDR3 DNA reads TGTGCCAGCAGCCTCCACAGGAACACCGGGGAGCTGTTTTTT.

This clone appeared once. The V and J genes are TRBV7-2 and TRBJ2-2, with D perhaps matching TRBD1 (7 bases). CDR3 length: 15 amino acids. Germline CDR1 reads SGHTA; CDR2 reads FQGNSA. V gave up 4 bases and J gave up 5 bases, with 14 bases separating them. The CDR3 reads CASSSGGRLTGELFF. Written as DNA, the CDR3 is TGTGCCAGCAGCTCAGGGGGGAGGTTAACCGGGGAGCTGTTTTTT.

This chain joins TRBV7-2 and TRBJ1-1, with D perhaps matching TRBD1 (5 bases). V was trimmed by 2 bases and J by 0 bases, leaving 10 bases between them. The CDR3 is 15 amino acids. Germline V gene data show CDR1 as SGHTA and CDR2 as FQGNSA. CDR3 sequence (DNA): TGTGCCAGCAGCTTATCGGGACTGATGAACACTGAAGCTTTCTTT. Its translation: CASSLSGLMNTEAFF. The complete variable domain, with remaining parts taken from reference TRBV7-2 and TRBJ1-1, reads GAGVSQSPSNKVTEKGKDVELRCDPISGHTALYWYRQSLGQGLEFLIYFQGNSAPDKSGLPSDRFSAERTGGSVSTLTIQRTQQEDSAVYLCASSLSGLMNTEAFFGQGTRLTVV.

This clone was found a few times. The chain combines TRBV4-3 with TRBJ2-1; maybe TRBD2 (6 bases). Trimming cost V 5 bases and J 7 bases, with 12 bases left between them. The CDR3 is 13 residues long. Germline V gives CDR1 LGHNA, CDR2 YSLEER. The CDR3 region is CASSGGWENEQFF. The CDR3 DNA reads TGCGCCAGCAGCGGGGGGTGGGAGAATGAGCAGTTCTTC.

This chain connects TRBV11-2 to TRBJ1-4, with 7 bases that match TRBD1. This CDR3 spans 15 amino acids. V shed 7 bases and J 5 bases; nucleotides not matched to a gene: 10. Germline lookup yields CDR1 SGHAT and CDR2 FQNNGV. Here the CDR3 DNA reads TGTGCCAGCACTAAAGGGGGCGCGGGGAATGAAAAACTGTTTTTT. Its translation is CASTKGGAGNEKLFF.

The genes are TRBV19 and TRBJ2-1; 9 positions match TRBD2. CDR1 LNHDA and CDR2 SQIVND come from the germline V gene (reference sequence). V was clipped by 1 base and J by 7 bases; unmatched bases: 8. This CDR3 is built from 16 residues. The chain's CDR3 is CASSIGWRGGRNEQFF. For the CDR3, the DNA is TGTGCCAGTAGTATAGGGTGGCGGGGGGGCCGTAATGAGCAGTTCTTC.

This chain links TRBV4-1 with TRBJ2-7, with D unresolved. The germline CDR1 and CDR2 sequences are MGHRA and YSYEKL. The CDR3 is 16 residues long. The V end lost 0 bases, the J end lost 0 bases, and 12 bases lay between the germline ends. For the CDR3, the DNA is TGCGCCAGCAGCCAAGAGTTTTCCAGAAGCTCCTACGAGCAGTACTTC. It specifies CASSQEFSRSSYEQYF.

This sequence joins TRBV28 and TRBJ2-7, with 8 bases fitting TRBD1. The CDR3 is 14 amino acids. Germline CDR1 MDHEN, CDR2 SYDVKM. V gave up 10 bases and J gave up 1 base; unmatched junction bases: 9. The DNA for the CDR3 is TGTGCCATCGGAGGACAGGGAATATCCTACGAGCAGTACTTC. Residues: CAIGGQGISYEQYF.

This chain connects TRBV18 to TRBJ2-2, with 7 positions matching TRBD1. CDR1 is KGHSH and CDR2 is LQKENI in the germline V gene. The CDR3 is 17 amino acids. Trimming removed 0 bases from V and 2 bases from J; junction bases left unmatched: 6. The CDR3 region has the DNA TGTGCCAGCTCACCACCGAGCAGGGGGACAAACACCGGGGAGCTGTTTTTT. This codes for CASSPPSRGTNTGELFF.

V and J are TRBV5-1 and TRBJ1-5, with a possible D match to TRBD1 (6 bases). V was shortened by 4 bases and J by 4 bases, with 12 bases between the two germline ends. Germline V CDR1 and CDR2: SGHRS, YFSETQ. The CDR3 contains 14 residues. The CDR3 spells CASSRGGENQPQHF. As DNA, the CDR3 is TGCGCCAGCAGCAGAGGGGGAGAAAATCAGCCCCAGCATTTT.

The chain links TRBV4-3 to TRBJ1-4; tentatively, D is TRBD1 (6 bases). The CDR3 is 16 residues long. V lost 1 base and J 6 bases, leaving 15 bases between the germline ends. The germline gives CDR1 LGHNA, CDR2 YSLEER. For the CDR3, the DNA is TGCGCCAGCAGCCAAGCCAAGGGCAGGGGAGATGAAAAACTGTTTTTT. Translated: CASSQAKGRGDEKLFF.

The rearrangement uses TRBV9 and TRBJ2-3; 7 bases map to TRBD1. The V and J ends lost 3 bases and 0 bases, in that order; junction bases with no gene match: 4. This CDR3 spans 15 amino acids. CDR1 and CDR2 (germline): SGDLS, YYNGEE. CDR3 DNA: TGTGCCAGCAGCGCAGGGGGTATTAGCACAGATACGCAGTATTTT. Protein sequence: CASSAGGISTDTQYF.

V gene TRBV5-6 combines with J gene TRBJ1-2, with D tentatively TRBD1 (6 bases). V was trimmed by 2 bases and J by 3 bases, leaving 17 bases between them. Germline assignment: CDR1 SGHDT and CDR2 YYEEEE. The CDR3 consists of 16 residues. In DNA, the CDR3 is TGTGCCAGCAGCTTTAACGGGGGGCGTTGGGACTATGGCTACACCTTC. This sequence encodes CASSFNGGRWDYGYTF.